This TCR beta chain was identified during a study of cytomegalovirus exposure and HLA in healthy donors. These donors counted as nominally healthy when sampled, but unrecorded immune exposures were likely. Trimming took off 5 bases at V and 4 bases at J, with 12 bases between the two ends. Germline V CDR1 and CDR2: LNHNV, YYDKDF (reference sequence). CDR3 length: 14 amino acids. In this sample, this clone turned up a few times. Amplification used 60 Vbeta primers and 13 Jbeta primers. Method: immunoSEQ multiplex PCR; TCRdb's copy keeps in-frame clones and lacks some. The sample includes over 95,000 clones, about 77% of them seen just once.

Material for sequencing was PBMCs. This chain joins TRBV15 and TRBJ2-1; tentative D call: TRBD1 (6 bases). This receptor was taken from a man aged 35 to 55 in good health and CMV-seronegative. CDR3 coding DNA: TGTGCCACCAGCCGCCGGGACAAGTACAATGAGCAGTTCTTC. This encodes CATSRRDKYNEQFF.